This TCR beta chain was observed in a study of identical twins. This clonotype was counted many times. TCRdb reprocessed the 5' RACE reads via MiXCR and lists one record per CDR3 protein. The data hold hundreds of thousands of distinct CDR3 sequences, with over 8.5% observed a single time. These data were also reused for a study on yellow fever vaccine responses in identical twins.

Sequencing was performed on PBMCs. The sequence was obtained from a woman between 18 and 30 years old in good health.

This CDR3 reads CASSLGGLAGNSYNEQFF. The CDR3, as DNA: TGTGCCAGCAGCTTAGGCGGACTAGCGGGCAACTCCTACAATGAGCAGTTCTTC. The chain is built from TRBV11-1 and TRBJ2-1, with 11 bases identical to TRBD2. The CDR3 is 18 amino acids. CDR1 is SGHAT, CDR2 FQDESV, per germline (reference sequence). V gave up 1 base and J gave up 0 bases; unmatched junction bases: 5.